The 22 T cell receptor beta chains below were found in one sample sequenced in a study of CD8+CD57+ T cells in acquired aplastic anemia. Those patients picked for sequencing had displayed CD8+CD57+ cell expansion on flow cytometry. Genomic DNA acted as the template from which TCR beta VDJ combination and CDR3 sequence profiling were carried out. TCRdb called the reads again in MiXCR, with one record for every CDR3 protein. Of 200,000 to 250,000 distinct CDR3 sequences detected, around 45% appear once; the ten largest clones hold 7.8%. What was sequenced was sorted CD4+, CD8+, or CD8+CD57+ T cells (not recorded which) from PBMCs. All receptors come from a human donor with aplastic anemia.

The table lists this clonotype with a count of one. This sequence joins TRBV7-9 and TRBJ2-1, with a possible D match to TRBD2 (5 bases). With 4 bases removed from V and 7 bases from J, the gap between germline ends came to 14 bases. The CDR3 has 14 residues. CDR1 SEHNR and CDR2 FQNEAQ come from the germline V gene (reference sequence). The CDR3 loop is CASSSPGIRNEQFF. CDR3 coding DNA: TGTGCCAGCAGCTCCCCCGGGATACGGAATGAGCAGTTCTTC.

This clonotype was counted at least ten times. This chain uses TRBV7-9 with TRBJ2-1, with TRBD2 matching over 7 bases. Losses at the gene ends were 10 bases for V and 3 bases for J; bases not matched to a gene: 12. The germline gives CDR1 SEHNR, CDR2 FQNEAQ (reference sequence). The CDR3 sequence is 15 residues long. The CDR3 protein is CAITKIKRDYNEQFF. The CDR3 bases are TGTGCCATCACAAAAATAAAGCGGGACTACAATGAGCAGTTCTTC.

The chain combines TRBV5-1 with TRBJ2-3; TRBD2 is a possible D gene (6 bases). Trimming removed 0 bases at V and 9 bases at J, with 23 bases between. The CDR3 consists of 17 residues. Germline loops: CDR1 SGHRS, CDR2 YFSETQ. CDR3 in amino acids: CASSLGGRLGPFSTQYF. CDR3 in DNA: TGCGCCAGCAGCTTGGGGGGGAGGCTGGGTCCTTTTTCAACGCAGTATTTT.

The CDR3 DNA is TGTGCCAGCAGAGCGGGACAGGAGGCGCTTGAAGCTTTCTTT. Translating gives CASRAGQEALEAFF. The J gene is TRBJ1-1, the V gene TRBV6-5, with 8 bases fitting TRBD1. Per germline, CDR1 MNHEY and CDR2 SVGAGI. The CDR3 covers 14 residues. V gave up 6 bases and J gave up 7 bases; unmatched junction bases: 10.

The J gene is TRBJ1-6, the V gene TRBV7-9; D gene ambiguous. V was clipped by 1 base and J by 9 bases, with 10 bases between them. Germline-derived CDR1 and CDR2 are SEHNR and FQNEAQ (reference sequence). The CDR3 is 14 residues long. The CDR3: CASSLDLEGSPLHF. DNA of the CDR3: TGTGCCAGCAGCTTAGACCTAGAGGGTTCACCCCTCCACTTT.

The chain carries TRBV2 and TRBJ2-3; 13 positions match TRBD2. Germline loops: CDR1 SNHLY, CDR2 FYNNEI. V dropped 6 bases and J dropped 3; count of bases not matched to a gene: 3. The CDR3 extends over 15 amino acids. The CDR3 DNA reads as TGTGCCAGCAGGAGGACTAGCGGGAGAACAGATACGCAGTATTTT. It encodes CASRRTSGRTDTQYF.

This clonotype was observed many times. The CDR3 sequence is CASSVVQGLPKAFF. As DNA, the CDR3 is TGTGCCAGCAGTGTGGTCCAGGGGCTCCCCAAAGCTTTCTTT. The chain uses TRBV2 and TRBJ1-1, with D possibly being TRBD1 (6 bases). The CDR3 extends over 14 amino acids. V was trimmed by 4 bases and J by 9 bases, leaving 18 bases between them. CDR1 and CDR2 (germline): SNHLY, FYNNEI.

This clonotype was counted ten times or more. This chain uses TRBV20-1 with TRBJ2-5, with D possibly being TRBD2 (5 bases). Germline CDR1 and CDR2: DFQATT and SNEGSKA (reference sequence). V shed 0 bases and J shed 5 bases, with 10 bases lying between them. The CDR3 runs 13 residues. DNA of the CDR3: TGCAGTGCTAGAGATCTCGGGGAGGAGACCCAGTACTTC. It is translated as CSARDLGEETQYF.

The rearrangement uses TRBV12-3 or TRBV12-4 and TRBJ2-7; D unclear. With 7 bases removed from V and 0 bases from J, the gap between germline ends came to 13 bases. The CDR3 sequence is 14 residues long. CDR3 sequence: CASTKEYRSYEQYF. The DNA for the CDR3 is TGTGCCAGCACAAAAGAATATCGCTCCTACGAGCAGTACTTC.

Remarks on this clonotype: Since no conserved phenylalanine or tryptophan closes the CDR3, a read error is the likely cause. The chain links TRBV20-1 to TRBJ2-2; D not resolved. CDR3 size: 11 residues. Germline lookup yields CDR1 DFQATT and CDR2 SNEGSKA (reference sequence). Trimming left V 5 bases short and J 1 base short, with 2 bases between. CDR3 region: CSALNTGELFY. The DNA for the CDR3 is TGCAGTGCTCTGAACACCGGGGAGCTGTTTTAT.

Worth noting for this clonotype: A much larger clone lies a single base off, so this may be a read error. CDR3 coding DNA: TGTGCCAGCAGCGGGCGGGGGGATCCTTTCGAAGATACGCAGTATTTT. This gives the protein CASSGRGDPFEDTQYF. V gene TRBV9 combines with J gene TRBJ2-3, with 8 bases that match TRBD2. CDR1 and CDR2 (germline): SGDLS, YYNGEE. Germline trimming cut 3 bases from V and 5 bases from J; bases unmatched to any gene: 11. The CDR3 totals 16 residues.

This clonotype was observed many times. The chain joins TRBV5-6 to TRBJ2-5; D assignment may be TRBD1 or TRBD2 (5 bases each). CDR3 size: 16 residues. CDR1 is SGHDT and CDR2 is YYEEEE in the germline V gene. Deletions cut 4 bases from V and 2 bases from J, with 18 bases between. The CDR3 spells CASSRVEGSGQETQYF. The CDR3 coding sequence is TGTGCCAGCAGCCGGGTAGAGGGCTCAGGGCAAGAGACCCAGTACTTC.

This clonotype appeared a few times. A much larger clone is a single base away; this may be a read error. The chain joins TRBV5-1 to TRBJ2-7, with 8 nucleotides matching TRBD2. The CDR3 is made up of 14 amino acids. CDR1 and CDR2 (germline): SGHRS, YFSETQ. CDR3 nucleotides: TGTGCCAGCACTCCCGGGACTAGTAACTACGAGCAGTGCTTC. Its protein product is CASTPGTSNYEQCF.

This clonotype has a count of ten or more. In DNA form, the CDR3 reads TGTGCCAGCAGCGGGGGGGGACAGACGCAAGAGACCCAGTACTTC. This codes for CASSGGGQTQETQYF. The chain has TRBV5-5 and TRBJ2-5; TRBD1 or TRBD2 may be the D gene (7 bases each). Trimming removed 4 bases at V and 2 bases at J, with 15 bases between. The germline CDR1 and CDR2 sequences are SGHKS and YYEKEE (reference sequence). This CDR3 comprises 15 residues.

V usage is TRBV10-3 and J usage is TRBJ2-1; D may correspond to TRBD1 or TRBD2 (5 bases each). V shed 2 bases and J shed 8 bases, with 10 bases lying between them. The CDR3 is made up of 13 amino acids. The germline V gene encodes CDR1 ENHRY and CDR2 SYGVKD. In DNA, the CDR3 is TGTGCCATCAGTGAGCGGGACGGGGATGAGCAGTTCTTC. Translating it yields CAISERDGDEQFF.

About this clonotype: It may be a read error: a sequence one base away is much more abundant. The rearrangement joins TRBV9 to TRBJ2-7; D unresolved. V was shortened by 3 bases and J by 4 bases, with 11 bases between the two germline ends. Germline loops: CDR1 SGDLS, CDR2 YYNGEE. The CDR3 consists of 13 residues. The CDR3 protein is CASSGRSDYEQYF. The CDR3 region has the DNA TGTGCCAGCAGCGGACGAAGTGATTACGAGCAGTACTTC. The full variable domain, rest sourced from reference TRBV9 and TRBJ2-7, is DSGVTQTPKHLITATGQRVTLRCSPRSGDLSVYWYQQSLDQGLQFLIQYYNGEERAKGNILERFSAQQFPDLHSELNLSSLELGDSALYFCASSGRSDYEQYFGPGTRLTVT.

This clonotype came up many times. CDR3 nucleotides: TGTGCCAGCAGCCCGCGCGGGACAGGTGCTAACACTGAAGCTTTCTTT. Its protein product is CASSPRGTGANTEAFF. This chain uses TRBV7-8 with TRBJ1-1; the match to TRBD1 covers 8 bases. The CDR3 consists of 16 residues. In germline, CDR1 is SGHVS, CDR2 FQNEAQ. The V segment lost 5 bases and the J segment 2 bases; nucleotides outside the gene matches: 10. Filled out from reference TRBV7-8 and TRBJ1-1, the complete variable domain reads GAGVSQSPRYKVAKRGQDVALRCDPISGHVSLFWYQQALGQGPEFLTYFQNEAQLDKSGLPSDRFFAERPEGSVSTLKIQRTQQEDSAVYLCASSPRGTGANTEAFFGQGTRLTVV.

The sample holds a few counts of this clonotype. This chain connects TRBV7-7 to TRBJ2-5; 11 bases fit TRBD2. Per germline, CDR1 SSHAT and CDR2 FNYEAQ (reference sequence). The CDR3 has 16 amino acids. Trimming took 2 bases from V and 4 from J; bases not matched to a gene: 6. Here the CDR3 DNA reads TGTGCCAGCAGCTTAAATGTAGCGGGGGGGAGAGAGACCCAGTACTTC. The encoded protein is CASSLNVAGGRETQYF. The variable domain in full, completed from reference TRBV7-7 and TRBJ2-5, reads GAGVSQSPRYKVTKRGQDVTLRCDPISSHATLYWYQQALGQGPEFLTYFNYEAQPDKSGLPSDRFSAERPEGSISTLTIQRTEQRDSAMYRCASSLNVAGGRETQYFGPGTRLLVL.

This clonotype has a single count. The rearrangement links TRBV7-3 to TRBJ1-6; 8 bases are shared with TRBD1. Germline V lookup: CDR1 SGHTA, CDR2 FQGTGA. This CDR3 contains 15 residues. V lost 3 bases and J lost 8; bases outside the gene matches: 6. The CDR3 region is CASSFGDRRDSPLHF. The CDR3 bases are TGTGCCAGCAGCTTTGGGGACAGGCGGGATTCACCCCTCCACTTT.

This clonotype was seen many times. This sequence joins TRBV13 and TRBJ1-3; D unclear. This CDR3 spans 13 amino acids. The V gene's germline CDR1 is PRHDT and CDR2 FYEKMQ (reference sequence). V dropped 4 bases and J dropped 0 bases, with 4 bases sitting between them. The CDR3 DNA sequence: TGTGCCAGCAGCTGGTCCTCTGGAAACACCATATATTTT. Translation gives CASSWSSGNTIYF.

CDR3 DNA: TGTGCCATCAGTGACCCGGGACTAGCGCACTACGAGCAGTTCTTC. Residues: CAISDPGLAHYEQFF. The chain employs TRBV10-3 and TRBJ2-1, with 10 nucleotides matching TRBD2. The CDR3 consists of 15 residues. CDR1 and CDR2 from the germline V gene are ENHRY and SYGVKD. V lost 3 bases to trimming and J lost 10 bases; unmatched junction nucleotides: 9.

CDR3 protein: CSARRTGARWDSNQPQHF. Here the CDR3 DNA reads TGCAGTGCTAGGAGGACAGGGGCCCGATGGGATAGCAATCAGCCCCAGCATTTT. The V gene is TRBV20-1, the J gene TRBJ1-5; 9 bases map to TRBD1. CDR1 is DFQATT and CDR2 is SNEGSKA in the germline V gene (reference sequence). The CDR3 covers 18 residues. The V segment lost 3 bases and the J segment 0 bases; nucleotides outside the gene matches: 12.